Below, 22 T cell receptor beta chains from the same sample are listed, as sequenced in a study of technical replicates of blood from several donors (TCRdb year 2017). Library construction relied on the immunoSEQ multiplex PCR assay. This immuneACCESS table, as held by TCRdb, lists in-frame sequences with V and J called but not all clones. Of the missing ones, under half trace to an unresolved V gene in checked studies; the others have no known cause. Within this sample are roughly 97,000 clones, with about 96% of them counted one time only. Approximately 0.37% of the sample is taken by the ten largest. What was sequenced was T cells isolated from PBMCs. All receptors derive from a human donor in good health.

The gene calls are TRBV9 and TRBJ2-1; D call uncertain. Germline V gene sequence: CDR1 SGDLS, CDR2 YYNGEE. The ends were cut back, 0 bases at V and 6 bases at J, with 13 bases in the middle. This CDR3 contains 15 residues. The CDR3 loop reads CASSVGGAMFNEQFF. The CDR3 DNA reads TGTGCCAGCAGCGTAGGCGGAGCGATGTTCAATGAGCAGTTCTTC. The full variable domain, its missing parts supplied by reference TRBV9 and TRBJ2-1, is DSGVTQTPKHLITATGQRVTLRCSPRSGDLSVYWYQQSLDQGLQFLIQYYNGEERAKGNILERFSAQQFPDLHSELNLSSLELGDSALYFCASSVGGAMFNEQFFGPGTRLTVL.

This clone was found once. Other DNA sequences in this sample translate to the same CDR3. This chain links TRBV6-4 with TRBJ2-3; 10 bases map to TRBD2. V was clipped by 5 bases and J by 0 bases; unmatched bases: 2. Germline V lookup: CDR1 MRHNA, CDR2 SNTAGT. This CDR3 region has 15 residues. CDR3 DNA: TGTGCCAGCAGTTTGACTAGCGGGAGCACAGATACGCAGTATTTT. It codes for CASSLTSGSTDTQYF.

The chain employs TRBV11-3 and TRBJ2-5; no clear D. This CDR3 has 13 residues. The V and J ends lost 5 bases and 4 bases respectively, with 11 bases between them. Germline loops: CDR1 SGHNT, CDR2 YENEEA. Written as DNA, the CDR3 is TGTGCCAGCAGCCCTACAGTCGCAGAGACCCAGTACTTC. It is translated as CASSPTVAETQYF.

The chain has TRBV11-3 and TRBJ2-7; 7 positions agree with TRBD1. After removal of 4 bases from V and 4 bases from J, the junction contained 16 bases not matched to a gene. This CDR3 spans 17 amino acids. Germline loops: CDR1 SGHNT, CDR2 YENEEA. CDR3 sequence: CASSSGGSLARIYEQYF. The CDR3 DNA reads as TGTGCCAGCAGCTCAGGGGGATCTCTTGCCCGAATTTACGAGCAGTACTTC.

The sample holds one count of this clone. V gene TRBV4-1 combines with J gene TRBJ1-2, with D perhaps matching TRBD1 (6 bases). The CDR3 is made up of 14 amino acids. Germline CDR1 is MGHRA and CDR2 is YSYEKL. With 0 bases removed from V and 2 bases from J, the gap between germline ends came to 7 bases. The CDR3 loop is CASSQDQGNYGYTF. The CDR3 coding sequence is TGCGCCAGCAGCCAAGATCAGGGGAACTATGGCTACACCTTC.

V gene TRBV9 combines with J gene TRBJ2-1; tentative D call: TRBD1 (6 bases). V was trimmed by 0 bases and J by 9 bases, leaving 16 bases between them. The CDR3 contains 15 residues. Germline loops: CDR1 SGDLS, CDR2 YYNGEE. DNA of the CDR3: TGTGCCAGCAGCGTAGAATCAGGGGATTCGGGTGAGCAGTTCTTC. Residues: CASSVESGDSGEQFF.

The chain is built from TRBV29-1 and TRBJ1-3; the D is unclear. Germline assignment: CDR1 SQVTM and CDR2 ANQGSEA. Trimming left V 5 bases short and J 0 bases short, with 8 bases between. CDR3 length equals 13 residues. The CDR3 nucleotides are TGCAGCGTTAATCTCTCCTCTGGAAACACCATATATTTT. Translation gives CSVNLSSGNTIYF.

CDR3 sequence reads: CAIGAGTYNEQFF. As DNA, the CDR3 is TGTGCCATAGGGGCTGGAACCTACAATGAGCAGTTCTTC. The V call is TRBV27, the J call TRBJ2-1, with D perhaps TRBD1 (5 bases). The CDR3 runs to 13 residues. Trimming removed 10 bases at V and 2 bases at J, with 12 bases between. Germline V CDR1 and CDR2: MNHEY, SMNVEV (reference sequence).

This chain uses TRBV27 with TRBJ2-7; 12 positions agree with TRBD2. V shed 5 bases and J 3 bases; nucleotides not matched to a gene: 5. The CDR3 is made up of 15 amino acids. Germline V CDR1 and CDR2: MNHEY, SMNVEV (reference sequence). CDR3 amino acids: CASSLTSGSHYEQYF. CDR3 nucleotides: TGTGCCAGCAGTCTGACTAGCGGGAGCCACTACGAGCAGTACTTC.

The chain carries TRBV27 and TRBJ2-2; TRBD2 agrees at 10 bases. The germline V gene encodes CDR1 MNHEY and CDR2 SMNVEV (reference sequence). The CDR3 runs to 20 residues. J lost 5 bases, V lost 1 base, and 16 bases had no gene match. CDR3 in amino acids: CASSLWAGLAGDSRTGELFF. The CDR3 DNA reads TGTGCCAGCAGTTTATGGGCAGGGCTAGCGGGAGATAGTCGGACCGGGGAGCTGTTTTTT.

This rearrangement joins TRBV6-5 to TRBJ1-4, with D hard to call. Trimming shortened V by 8 bases and J by 5 bases, and 12 bases separated the two germline ends. CDR3 length: 13 residues. Per the germline V gene, CDR1 is MNHEY and CDR2 is SVGAGI. In DNA form, the CDR3 reads TGTGCCAGCGCGAACCGCCCCAATGAAAAACTGTTTTTT. The encoded protein is CASANRPNEKLFF.

The chain employs TRBV2 and TRBJ1-1; D perhaps matches TRBD1 (5 bases). Per the germline V gene, CDR1 is SNHLY and CDR2 is FYNNEI. CDR3 length equals 14 residues. V was trimmed by 1 base and J by 6 bases, leaving 12 bases between them. The CDR3: CASSEVLQGPEAFF. The CDR3 region has the DNA TGTGCCAGCAGTGAAGTACTCCAGGGTCCTGAAGCTTTCTTT.

Here the CDR3 DNA reads TGTGCCAGCAGCTATAGCGGGAGGCCCGACAATGAGCAGTTCTTC. Encoded protein: CASSYSGRPDNEQFF. The gene calls are TRBV9 and TRBJ2-1; 10 positions match TRBD2. Germline values: CDR1 SGDLS, CDR2 YYNGEE. The ends lost 4 bases at V and 5 bases at J; junction bases unmatched: 6. There are 15 residues in the CDR3.

The genes are TRBV6-1 and TRBJ2-5, with TRBD2 matching 7 bases. The V segment lost 6 bases and the J segment 4 bases; nucleotides outside the gene matches: 8. CDR3 length equals 14 residues. Germline lookup yields CDR1 MNHNS and CDR2 SASEGT. The CDR3 bases are TGTGCCAGCAGATATCGAGGACTAGGAGAGACCCAGTACTTC. Amino acid sequence: CASRYRGLGETQYF.

This chain links TRBV27 with TRBJ2-4; maybe TRBD1 (5 bases). Germline-derived CDR1 and CDR2 are MNHEY and SMNVEV (reference sequence). The CDR3 sequence is 15 residues long. With 4 bases removed from V and 0 bases from J, the gap between germline ends came to 10 bases. The CDR3 nucleotides are TGTGCCAGCAGTTCTTCAGGGTTAGCCAAAAACATTCAGTACTTC. It is translated as CASSSSGLAKNIQYF.

The chain carries TRBV4-1 and TRBJ2-2, with a possible D match to TRBD2 (6 bases). Germline V gene data show CDR1 as MGHRA and CDR2 as YSYEKL. V lost 3 bases to trimming and J lost 7 bases, with 12 bases between them. The CDR3 is 14 amino acids. The CDR3 DNA is TGCGCCAGCAGCCAGAGACTAGGTCTCGGGGAGCTGTTTTTT. The encoded protein is CASSQRLGLGELFF.

This clone came up once. The chain links TRBV30 to TRBJ1-2; D remains unclear. The germline V gene has CDR1 GTSNPN and CDR2 SVGIG (reference sequence). The V and J ends lost 1 base and 4 bases respectively, with 7 bases between them. CDR3 size: 12 residues. CDR3 DNA: TGTGCCTGGAGTGGAGTCATCTATGGCTACACCTTC. It specifies CAWSGVIYGYTF.

This sequence joins TRBV7-9 and TRBJ2-7; tentatively, D is TRBD1 (6 bases). From germline, CDR1 is SEHNR and CDR2 FQNEAQ (reference sequence). This CDR3 comprises 13 residues. With 5 bases removed from V and 4 bases from J, the gap between germline ends came to 12 bases. The CDR3, as DNA: TGTGCCAGCAGCCCAGGGGACAAGTACGAGCAGTACTTC. This encodes CASSPGDKYEQYF.

V and J are TRBV5-1 and TRBJ1-1, with D possibly being TRBD1 (5 bases). The V gene's germline CDR1 is SGHRS and CDR2 YFSETQ. This CDR3 has 13 amino acids. Trimming pared 4 bases from V and 1 base from J, leaving 8 bases between. The CDR3 protein is CASSTGQNTEAFF. CDR3 coding DNA: TGCGCCAGCAGCACAGGACAGAACACTGAAGCTTTCTTT. Combining the CDR3 with reference TRBV5-1 and TRBJ1-1 gives the whole variable domain KAGVTQTPRYLIKTRGQQVTLSCSPISGHRSVSWYQQTPGQGLQFLFEYFSETQRNKGNFPGRFSGRQFSNSRSEMNVSTLELGDSALYLCASSTGQNTEAFFGQGTRLTVV.

The chain is built from TRBV7-3 and TRBJ2-7; TRBD1 aligns across 11 bases. J lost 4 bases, V lost 2 bases, and 10 bases had no gene match. Germline loops: CDR1 SGHTA, CDR2 FQGTGA. CDR3 length: 17 residues. DNA for the CDR3: TGTGCCAGCAGCTTAGGTCCCTCAGGGACAGGGGGATACGAGCAGTACTTC. Translated: CASSLGPSGTGGYEQYF. Complete variable domain (other parts from reference TRBV7-3 and TRBJ2-7): GAGVSQTPSNKVTEKGKYVELRCDPISGHTALYWYRQSLGQGPEFLIYFQGTGAADDSGLPNDRFFAVRPEGSVSTLKIQRTERGDSAVYLCASSLGPSGTGGYEQYFGPGTRLTVT.

J is TRBJ1-1 and V is TRBV12-5; TRBD1 might be the D (6 bases). Germline V gene data show CDR1 as LGHNT and CDR2 as FRNRAP. The CDR3 length is 14 residues. Trimming took 9 bases from V and 1 from J, leaving 15 bases between them. The CDR3 DNA reads TGTGCTAGGACCTTTAACAGGGCGAACACTGAAGCTTTCTTT. Amino acid sequence: CARTFNRANTEAFF. Full variable domain (outside the CDR3, taken from reference TRBV12-5 and TRBJ1-1): DARVTQTPRHKVTEMGQEVTMRCQPILGHNTVFWYRQTMMQGLELLAYFRNRAPLDDSGMPKDRFSAEMPDATLATLKIQPSEPRDSAVYFCARTFNRANTEAFFGQGTRLTVV.

This chain uses TRBV27 with TRBJ2-7, with a weak D call TRBD2 (5 bases). Trimming took 7 bases from V and 5 from J, leaving 15 bases between them. Germline-derived CDR1 and CDR2 are MNHEY and SMNVEV (reference sequence). The length of the CDR3 is 13 residues. The CDR3 DNA follows: TGTGCCAGCACCACCGGGGATAGGGACGAGCAGTACTTC. Protein product: CASTTGDRDEQYF.